Described below is a single TCR beta chain sequence and its context. The antigen is undetermined. CDR1 is SGHAT and CDR2 is FQNNGV in the germline V gene. This CDR3 contains 14 residues. The V gene end was trimmed by 5 bases and the J gene end by 7 bases; junction bases not matched to a gene: 4. The template was RNA from unsorted bulk tissue. This non-tumor lung sample came from over 3 cm beyond the tumor edge. The sample comes from a study of tumor and adjacent non-tumor tissue in lung cancer. Points from the study as a whole: Significantly higher TCR diversity was found in tumor than normal lung.

TCRbeta libraries were built with three rounds of nested PCR, modified from ARM-PCR. MiXCR was run by TCRdb on the multiplex PCR reads, yielding one entry per CDR3 protein. The sample carries approximately 90,000 distinct CDR3 sequences, under 80% recorded once. The TCR comes from a woman aged 45 to 65 with non-small cell lung cancer. The specimen sequenced was distant non-tumor lung tissue. This rearrangement joins TRBV11-2 to TRBJ2-4; 11 nucleotides align to TRBD2. CDR3 loop: CASSLGLAGNIQYF. CDR3 sequence (DNA): TGTGCCAGCAGCCTCGGACTAGCGGGTAACATTCAGTACTTC.